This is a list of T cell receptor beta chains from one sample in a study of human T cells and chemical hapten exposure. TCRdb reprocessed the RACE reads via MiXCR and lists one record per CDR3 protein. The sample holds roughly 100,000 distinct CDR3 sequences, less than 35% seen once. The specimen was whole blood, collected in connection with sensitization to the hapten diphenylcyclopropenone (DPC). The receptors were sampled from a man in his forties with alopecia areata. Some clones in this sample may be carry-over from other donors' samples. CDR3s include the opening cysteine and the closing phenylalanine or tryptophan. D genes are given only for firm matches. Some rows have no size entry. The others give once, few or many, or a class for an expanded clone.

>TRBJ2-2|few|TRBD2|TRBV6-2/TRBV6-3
TGTGCCAGCAGTTACAGACTAGCGGGAGGCCGGACCGGGGAGCTGTTTTTT
CASSYRLAGGRTGELFF
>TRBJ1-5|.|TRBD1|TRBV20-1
TGCAGTGCTAGAGAATGGGACAGGGGGGCAGATACGCAGCATTTT
CSAREWDRGADTQHF
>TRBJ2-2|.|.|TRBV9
TGTGCCAGCAGCGTAGTGCAGAACACCGGGGAGCTGTTTTTT
CASSVVQNTGELFF
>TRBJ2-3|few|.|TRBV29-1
TGCAGCGCCATCCTTGGGGGGGCCGGGCAAGATACGCAGTATTTT
CSAILGGAGQDTQYF
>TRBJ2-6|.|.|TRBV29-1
TGCAGCGTCCCCGACCCGAGATTGCAGGCCAACGTCCTGACTTTC
CSVPDPRLQANVLTF
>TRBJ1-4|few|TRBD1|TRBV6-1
TGTGCCAGCAGGGGCCCCGGGACAGGCAATGAAAAACTGTTTTTT
CASRGPGTGNEKLFF
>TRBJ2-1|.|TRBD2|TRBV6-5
TGTGCCAGCAGTCATACTAGCGGAGTCATCAATGAGCAGTTCTTC
CASSHTSGVINEQFF
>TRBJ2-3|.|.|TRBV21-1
TGTGCCAGCATCCCCCCTGTCCTCGGGACTAACCGCACGGCAGGAGATACGCAGTATTTT
CASIPPVLGTNRTAGDTQYF
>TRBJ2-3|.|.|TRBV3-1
TGTGCCAGCAGCCAGGGGCGGAGCACAGATACGCAGTATTTT
CASSQGRSTDTQYF
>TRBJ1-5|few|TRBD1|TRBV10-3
TGTGCCATCGGGAACGACAGGGGGTTCGCGGACAATCAGCCCCAGCATTTT
CAIGNDRGFADNQPQHF
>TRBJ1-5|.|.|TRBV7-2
TGTGCCAGCAGCTTAGGAGGGCCCAATCAGCCCCAGCATTTT
CASSLGGPNQPQHF
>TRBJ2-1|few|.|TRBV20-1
TGCAGTGCTAGAGACATTAGCGGTTACAATGAGCAGTTCTTC
CSARDISGYNEQFF
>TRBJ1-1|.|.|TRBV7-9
TGTGCCAGCAGCTTCGCCGGCGGTAAGAACACTGAAGCTTTCTTT
CASSFAGGKNTEAFF
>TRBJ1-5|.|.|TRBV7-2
TGTGCCAGCAGCTTAGCAGGGGGGCGAGTGGGTCAGCCCCAGCATTTT
CASSLAGGRVGQPQHF
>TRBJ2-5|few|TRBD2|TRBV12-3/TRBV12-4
TGTGCCAGCAGTTTATCCAGCGGGGACCAAGAGACCCAGTACTTC
CASSLSSGDQETQYF
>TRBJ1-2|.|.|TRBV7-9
TGTGCCAGCAGCACCCTGTCCGGTTTGGGGGATGGCTACACCTTC
CASSTLSGLGDGYTF
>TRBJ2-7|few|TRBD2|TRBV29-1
TGCAGCGTTGCGGGACTAGCGGGTGCGTACGAGCAGTACTTC
CSVAGLAGAYEQYF
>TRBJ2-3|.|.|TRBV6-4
TGTGCCAGCAGTGAGCGGACATCGGCCCCAGATACGCAGTATTTT
CASSERTSAPDTQYF
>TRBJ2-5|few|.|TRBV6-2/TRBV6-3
TGTGCCAGCAGTTACTCGAAAGGGAAAGGGACCTGGGAGACCCAGTACTTC
CASSYSKGKGTWETQYF
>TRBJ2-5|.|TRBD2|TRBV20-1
TGCAGTGCTAATACTCTAGCGGGAGGAGAGACCCAGTACTTC
CSANTLAGGETQYF
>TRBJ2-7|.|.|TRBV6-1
TGTGCCAGCAGTGAAATCCTAGTCTACGAGCAGTACTTC
CASSEILVYEQYF
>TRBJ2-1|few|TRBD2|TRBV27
TGTGCCAGCAGCGGGGGGGGGGCTAGCAATGAGCAGTTCTTC
CASSGGGASNEQFF
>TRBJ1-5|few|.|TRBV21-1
TGTGCCAGCAGCAAACAAGCTTGCAATCAGCCCCAGCATTTT
CASSKQACNQPQHF
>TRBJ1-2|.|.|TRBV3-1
TGTGCCAGCAGCCAAGTAGAAGGACTCTATGGCTACACCTTC
CASSQVEGLYGYTF
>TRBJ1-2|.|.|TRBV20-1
TGCAGTGCTCGCCCTGACAGCTATGGCTACACCTTC
CSARPDSYGYTF
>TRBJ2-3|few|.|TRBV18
TGTGCCAGCTCACCAAAACAGCCTAGCACAGATACGCAGTATTTT
CASSPKQPSTDTQYF
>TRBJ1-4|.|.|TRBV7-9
TGTGCCAGCAGCTTAGACGGGGGCATTGATGAAAAACTGTTTTTT
CASSLDGGIDEKLFF
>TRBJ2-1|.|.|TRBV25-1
TGTGCCAGCAATGGTCCTAGAGTCTTCAATGAGCAGTTCTTC
CASNGPRVFNEQFF
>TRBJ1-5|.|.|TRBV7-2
TGTGCCAGCAGCAGAGACGTCAACAATCAGCCCCAGCATTTT
CASSRDVNNQPQHF
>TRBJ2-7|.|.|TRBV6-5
TGTGCCAGCAACCGGGACCCAACCACCTCCTACGAGCAGTACTTC
CASNRDPTTSYEQYF
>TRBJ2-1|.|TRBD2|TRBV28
TGTGCCAGCAGTCCTAGCGGGAGTGGCACTGGGGCCAATGAGCAGTTCTTC
CASSPSGSGTGANEQFF
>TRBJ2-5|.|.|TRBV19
TGTGCCAGTAGTTTAACGGAGCAAGAGACCCAGTACTTC
CASSLTEQETQYF
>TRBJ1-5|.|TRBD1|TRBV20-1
TGCAGTGCTTCTACAGGGGCGGATCAGCCCCAGCATTTT
CSASTGADQPQHF
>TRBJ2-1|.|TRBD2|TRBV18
TGTGCCAGCTCACCACTATTAACTAGCGGGAACAATGAGCAGTTCTTC
CASSPLLTSGNNEQFF
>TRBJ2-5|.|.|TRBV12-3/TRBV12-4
TGTGCCAGCAGTTTAGGGGGGGCACAGTACCAAGAGACCCAGTACTTC
CASSLGGAQYQETQYF
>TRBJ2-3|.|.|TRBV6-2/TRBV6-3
TGTGCCAGCAGTTACCTACGGGAAGGCACAGATACGCAGTATTTT
CASSYLREGTDTQYF
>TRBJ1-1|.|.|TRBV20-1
TGCAGTGCTAGAGATCCCGGACATTTGAACACTGAAGCTTTCTTT
CSARDPGHLNTEAFF
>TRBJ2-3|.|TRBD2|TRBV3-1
TGTGCCAGCAGCCAAGACCGGACTAGCGGATGGGCAGATACGCAGTATTTT
CASSQDRTSGWADTQYF
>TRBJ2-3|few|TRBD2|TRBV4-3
TGCGCCAGCAGCCACAGTACGGGAGGTCACGGAGATACGCAGTATTTT
CASSHSTGGHGDTQYF
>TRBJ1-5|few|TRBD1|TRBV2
TGTGCCAGCAGGGAAGACAGGGGGGATCAGCCCCAGCATTTT
CASREDRGDQPQHF
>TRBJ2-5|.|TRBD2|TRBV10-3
TGTGCCATCAGTGAACCTCCGGGACTAGCGAGAGAGACCCAGTACTTC
CAISEPPGLARETQYF
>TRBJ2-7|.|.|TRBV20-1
TGCAGTGCTAGAGGACACAACTACGAGCAGTACTTC
CSARGHNYEQYF
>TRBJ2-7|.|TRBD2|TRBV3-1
TGTGCCAGCAGCCCCGAGGTCGGGAGGGTCCACTACGAGCAGTACTTC
CASSPEVGRVHYEQYF
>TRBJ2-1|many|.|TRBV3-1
TGTGCCAGCAGTCCGGGGGATCTCGGGTACAATGAGCAGTTCTTC
CASSPGDLGYNEQFF
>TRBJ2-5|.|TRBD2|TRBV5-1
TGTGCCAGCAGCTTGGCGGCGGGAGTAGGAGAGACCCAGTACTTC
CASSLAAGVGETQYF
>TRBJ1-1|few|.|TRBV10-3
TGTGCCATCAGTGGCCGGGGCGACACTGAAGCTTTCTTT
CAISGRGDTEAFF
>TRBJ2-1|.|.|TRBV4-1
TGCGCCAGCAGCCAGGAAGGGACATTCTCCTACAATGAGCAGTTCTTC
CASSQEGTFSYNEQFF
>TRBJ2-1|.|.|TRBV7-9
TGTGCCAGCAGCTACTCTAGCGCGGTTGAGCAGTTCTTC
CASSYSSAVEQFF
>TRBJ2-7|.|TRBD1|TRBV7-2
TGTGCCAGCAGCCGAGGCCAGACAGGGGGACAGCGGGTTGCCTACGAGCAGTACTTC
CASSRGQTGGQRVAYEQYF